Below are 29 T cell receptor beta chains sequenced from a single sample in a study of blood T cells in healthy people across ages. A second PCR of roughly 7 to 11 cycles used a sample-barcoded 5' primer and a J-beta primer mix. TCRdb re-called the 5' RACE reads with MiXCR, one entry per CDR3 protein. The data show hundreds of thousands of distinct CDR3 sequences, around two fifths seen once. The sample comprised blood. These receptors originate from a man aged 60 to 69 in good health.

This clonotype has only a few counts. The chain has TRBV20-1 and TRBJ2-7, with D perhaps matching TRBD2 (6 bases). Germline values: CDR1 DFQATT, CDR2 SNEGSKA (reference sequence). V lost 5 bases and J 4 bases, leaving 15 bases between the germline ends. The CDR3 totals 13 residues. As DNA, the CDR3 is TGCAGTGCTGCTGGTACACGGGGGTACGAGCAGTACTTC. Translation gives CSAAGTRGYEQYF.

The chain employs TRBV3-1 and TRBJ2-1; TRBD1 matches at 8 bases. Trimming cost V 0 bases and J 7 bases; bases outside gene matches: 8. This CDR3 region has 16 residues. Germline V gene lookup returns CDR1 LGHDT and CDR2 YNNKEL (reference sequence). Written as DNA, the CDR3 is TGTGCCAGCAGCCAAGAGTTGGCAGGGGGCGGGAATGAGCAGTTCTTC. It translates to CASSQELAGGGNEQFF.

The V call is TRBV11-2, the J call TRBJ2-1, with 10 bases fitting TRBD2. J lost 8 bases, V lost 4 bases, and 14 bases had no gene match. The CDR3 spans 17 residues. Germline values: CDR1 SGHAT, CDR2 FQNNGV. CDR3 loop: CASSSWARSGGFDEQFF. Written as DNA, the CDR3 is TGTGCCAGCAGCTCCTGGGCCCGTAGCGGGGGGTTCGATGAGCAGTTCTTC.

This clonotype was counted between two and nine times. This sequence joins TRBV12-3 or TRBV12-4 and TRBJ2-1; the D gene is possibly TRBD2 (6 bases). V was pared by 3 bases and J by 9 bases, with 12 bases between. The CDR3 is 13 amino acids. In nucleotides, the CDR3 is TGTGCCAGCAGTTTCATTGCCGGGAGTGAGCAGTTCTTC. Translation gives CASSFIAGSEQFF.

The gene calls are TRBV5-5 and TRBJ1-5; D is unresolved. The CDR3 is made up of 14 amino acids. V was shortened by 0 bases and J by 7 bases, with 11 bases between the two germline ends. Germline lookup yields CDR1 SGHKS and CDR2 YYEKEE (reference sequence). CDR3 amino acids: CASSLGAGDQPQHF. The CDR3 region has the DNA TGTGCCAGCAGCTTGGGGGCAGGCGACCAGCCCCAGCATTTT.

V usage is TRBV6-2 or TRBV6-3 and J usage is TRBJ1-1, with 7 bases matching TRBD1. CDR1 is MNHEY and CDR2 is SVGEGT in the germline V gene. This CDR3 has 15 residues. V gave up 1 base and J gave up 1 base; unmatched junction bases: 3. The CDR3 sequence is CASSYLRDRNTEAFF. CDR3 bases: TGTGCCAGCAGTTACTTAAGGGACAGGAACACTGAAGCTTTCTTT.

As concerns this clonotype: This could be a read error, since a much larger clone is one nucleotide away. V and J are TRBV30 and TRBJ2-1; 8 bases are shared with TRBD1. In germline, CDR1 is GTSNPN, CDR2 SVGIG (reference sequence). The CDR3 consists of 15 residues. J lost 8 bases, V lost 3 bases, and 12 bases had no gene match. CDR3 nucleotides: TGTGCCTGGAGCCAAACGTCAGGGGGCGGGTATGAGCAGTTCTTC. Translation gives CAWSQTSGGGYEQFF.

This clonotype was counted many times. CDR3 loop: CASSQPGHDSSGANVLTF. CDR3 bases: TGTGCCAGCTCACAGCCGGGACATGACAGCTCTGGGGCCAACGTCCTGACTTTC. The J gene is TRBJ2-6, the V gene TRBV18; the D gene is possibly TRBD1 (6 bases). Germline CDR1 is KGHSH and CDR2 is LQKENI. V lost 4 bases to trimming and J lost 0 bases, with 16 bases between them. The CDR3 spans 18 residues.

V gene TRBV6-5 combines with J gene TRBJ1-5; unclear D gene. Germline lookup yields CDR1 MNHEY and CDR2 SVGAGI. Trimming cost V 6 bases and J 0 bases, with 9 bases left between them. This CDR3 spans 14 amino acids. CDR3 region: CASSPRNSNQPQHF. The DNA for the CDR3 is TGTGCCAGCAGCCCCCGCAATAGCAATCAGCCCCAGCATTTT.

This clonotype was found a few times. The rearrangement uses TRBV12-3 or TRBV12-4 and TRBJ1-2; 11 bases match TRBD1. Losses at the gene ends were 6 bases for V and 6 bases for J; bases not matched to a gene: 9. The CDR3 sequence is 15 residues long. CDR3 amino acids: CASSPTGTGGNGYTF. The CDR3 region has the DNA TGTGCCAGCAGCCCAACCGGGACAGGGGGTAATGGCTACACCTTC.

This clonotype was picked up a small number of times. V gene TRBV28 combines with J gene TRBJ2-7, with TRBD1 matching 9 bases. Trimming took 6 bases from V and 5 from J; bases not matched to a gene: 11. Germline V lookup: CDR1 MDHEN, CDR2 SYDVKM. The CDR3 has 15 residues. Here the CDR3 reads CASRGTGISLDEQYF. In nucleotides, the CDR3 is TGTGCCAGCAGGGGGACAGGGATTTCTCTTGACGAGCAGTACTTC.

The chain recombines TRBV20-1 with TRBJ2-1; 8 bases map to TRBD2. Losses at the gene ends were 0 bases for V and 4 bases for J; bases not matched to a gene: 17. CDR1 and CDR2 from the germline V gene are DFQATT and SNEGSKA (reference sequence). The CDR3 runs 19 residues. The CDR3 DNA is TGCAGTGCTAGAGATCTCCTGACTAGCGCAAAGACGGCTTACAATGAGCAGTTCTTC. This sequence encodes CSARDLLTSAKTAYNEQFF.

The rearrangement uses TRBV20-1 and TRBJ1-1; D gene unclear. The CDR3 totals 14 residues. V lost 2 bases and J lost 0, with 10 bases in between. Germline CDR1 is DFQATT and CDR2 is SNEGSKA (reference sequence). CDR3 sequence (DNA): TGCAGTGCTAGACGCTCACTCATGAACACTGAAGCTTTCTTT. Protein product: CSARRSLMNTEAFF.

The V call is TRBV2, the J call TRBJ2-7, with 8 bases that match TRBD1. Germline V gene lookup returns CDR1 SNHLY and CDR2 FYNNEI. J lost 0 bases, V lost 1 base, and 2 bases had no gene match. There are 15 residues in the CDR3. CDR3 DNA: TGTGCCAGCAGTGAAGGGACAGGGATCTCCTACGAGCAGTACTTC. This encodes CASSEGTGISYEQYF.

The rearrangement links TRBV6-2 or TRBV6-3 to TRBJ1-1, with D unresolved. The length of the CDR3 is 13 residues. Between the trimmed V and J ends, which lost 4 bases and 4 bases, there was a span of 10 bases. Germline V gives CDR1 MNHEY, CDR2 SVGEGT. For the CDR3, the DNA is TGTGCCAGCAGTTGGAAGAGTGTCACTGAAGCTTTCTTT. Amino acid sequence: CASSWKSVTEAFF.

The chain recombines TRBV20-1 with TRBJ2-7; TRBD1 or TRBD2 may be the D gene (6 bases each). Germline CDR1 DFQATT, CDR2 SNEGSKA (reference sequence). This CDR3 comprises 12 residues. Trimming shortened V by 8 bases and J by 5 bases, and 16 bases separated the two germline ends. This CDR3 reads CSTRGQGHEQYF. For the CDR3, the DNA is TGCAGTACCCGGGGGCAGGGTCACGAGCAGTACTTC.

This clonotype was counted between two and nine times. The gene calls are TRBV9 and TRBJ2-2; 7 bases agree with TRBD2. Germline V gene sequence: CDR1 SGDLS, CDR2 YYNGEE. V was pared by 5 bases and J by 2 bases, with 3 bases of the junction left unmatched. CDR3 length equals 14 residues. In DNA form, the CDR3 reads TGTGCCAGCAGGGGGGACTACAACACCGGGGAGCTGTTTTTT. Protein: CASRGDYNTGELFF.

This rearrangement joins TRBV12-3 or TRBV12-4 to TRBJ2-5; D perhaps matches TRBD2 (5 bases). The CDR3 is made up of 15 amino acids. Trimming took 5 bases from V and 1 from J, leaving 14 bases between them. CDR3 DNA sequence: TGTGCCAGCAGTCCTTTCGGGGTTCGCCAAGAGACCCAGTACTTC. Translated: CASSPFGVRQETQYF.

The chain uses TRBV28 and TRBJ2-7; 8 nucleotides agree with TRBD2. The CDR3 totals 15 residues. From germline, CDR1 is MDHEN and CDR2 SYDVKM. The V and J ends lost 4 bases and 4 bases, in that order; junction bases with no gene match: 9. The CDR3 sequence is CASSSPRGGRYEQYF. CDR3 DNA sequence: TGTGCCAGCAGTTCCCCCCGGGGGGGGAGATACGAGCAGTACTTC.

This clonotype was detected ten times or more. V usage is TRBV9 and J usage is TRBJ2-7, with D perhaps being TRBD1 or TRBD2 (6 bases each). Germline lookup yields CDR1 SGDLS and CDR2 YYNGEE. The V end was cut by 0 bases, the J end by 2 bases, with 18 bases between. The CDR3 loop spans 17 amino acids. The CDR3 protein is CASSVEGGVWRPYEQYF. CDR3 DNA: TGTGCCAGCAGCGTAGAGGGGGGCGTTTGGCGTCCCTACGAGCAGTACTTC. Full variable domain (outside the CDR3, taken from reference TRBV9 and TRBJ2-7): DSGVTQTPKHLITATGQRVTLRCSPRSGDLSVYWYQQSLDQGLQFLIQYYNGEERAKGNILERFSAQQFPDLHSELNLSSLELGDSALYFCASSVEGGVWRPYEQYFGPGTRLTVT.

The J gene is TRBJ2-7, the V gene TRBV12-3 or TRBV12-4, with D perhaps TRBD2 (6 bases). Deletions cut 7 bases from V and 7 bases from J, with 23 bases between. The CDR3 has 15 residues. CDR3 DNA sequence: TGTGCCAGCACCTTCCTTCTAGCGCCTAACAATGAGCAGTACTTC. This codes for CASTFLLAPNNEQYF.

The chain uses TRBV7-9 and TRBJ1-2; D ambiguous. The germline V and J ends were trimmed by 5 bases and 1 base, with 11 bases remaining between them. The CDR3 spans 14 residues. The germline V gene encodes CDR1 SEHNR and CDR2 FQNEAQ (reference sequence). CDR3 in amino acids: CASSHYGDNYGYTF. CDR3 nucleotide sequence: TGTGCCAGCAGCCATTACGGGGATAACTATGGCTACACCTTC.

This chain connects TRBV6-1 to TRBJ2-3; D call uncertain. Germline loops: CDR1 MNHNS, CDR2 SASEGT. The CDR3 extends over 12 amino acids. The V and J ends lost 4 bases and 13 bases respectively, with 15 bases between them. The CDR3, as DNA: TGTGCCAGCAGTGGCATCCGAATCACGGAGTATTTT. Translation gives CASSGIRITEYF.

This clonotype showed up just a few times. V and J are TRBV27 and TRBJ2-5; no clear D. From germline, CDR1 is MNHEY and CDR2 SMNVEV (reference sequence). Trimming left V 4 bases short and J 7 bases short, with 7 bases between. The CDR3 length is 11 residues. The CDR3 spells CASSWEGTQYF. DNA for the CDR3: TGTGCCAGCAGTTGGGAAGGGACCCAGTACTTC.

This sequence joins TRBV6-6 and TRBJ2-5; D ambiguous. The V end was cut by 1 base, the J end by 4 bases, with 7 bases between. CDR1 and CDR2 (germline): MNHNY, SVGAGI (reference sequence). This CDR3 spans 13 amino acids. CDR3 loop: CASSYYHGETQYF. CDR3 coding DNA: TGTGCCAGCAGTTACTACCATGGAGAGACCCAGTACTTC.

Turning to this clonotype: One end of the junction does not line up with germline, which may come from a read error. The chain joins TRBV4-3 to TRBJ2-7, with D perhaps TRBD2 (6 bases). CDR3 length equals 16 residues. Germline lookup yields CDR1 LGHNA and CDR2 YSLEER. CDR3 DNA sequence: TGCGCCTGCAGCCAAGATCGGCGGGGTCCCCTCTACGAGCAGTACTTC. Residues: CACSQDRRGPLYEQYF.

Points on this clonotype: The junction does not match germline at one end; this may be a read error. CDR3 bases: TGCAGTGCTCTAACCGGGACTAGCGGGGGTGATACGCGGTATTTT. This sequence encodes CSALTGTSGGDTRYF. The rearrangement links TRBV20-1 to TRBJ2-3, with 14 bases identical to TRBD2. This CDR3 has 15 amino acids. Per germline, CDR1 DFQATT and CDR2 SNEGSKA (reference sequence).

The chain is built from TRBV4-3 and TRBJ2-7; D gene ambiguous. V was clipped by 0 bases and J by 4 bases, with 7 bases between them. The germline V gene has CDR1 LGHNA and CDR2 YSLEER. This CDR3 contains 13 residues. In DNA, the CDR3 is TGCGCCAGCAGCCAAGAATGGGGTTACGAGCAGTACTTC. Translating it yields CASSQEWGYEQYF.

The CDR3 DNA reads TGCGCCAGCAGCTTGGATGGGACTAGATCCTCCACAGATACGCAGTATTTT. Protein sequence: CASSLDGTRSSTDTQYF. The rearrangement links TRBV5-1 to TRBJ2-3; 8 nucleotides match TRBD2. J gave up 2 bases and V 0 bases, and 8 bases lay outside the gene matches. The CDR3 loop spans 17 amino acids. CDR1 is SGHRS, CDR2 YFSETQ, per germline. The variable domain in full, with the rest retrieved from reference TRBV5-1 and TRBJ2-3, is KAGVTQTPRYLIKTRGQQVTLSCSPISGHRSVSWYQQTPGQGLQFLFEYFSETQRNKGNFPGRFSGRQFSNSRSEMNVSTLELGDSALYLCASSLDGTRSSTDTQYFGPGTRLTVL.